Each of the 5 T cell receptor beta chains below was sequenced from the same sample in a study of response to subunit inactivated influenza vaccine. MiXCR was run by TCRdb on the RT-PCR reads, yielding one entry per CDR3 protein. This sample has hundreds of thousands of distinct CDR3 sequences, with approximately 17% found just once. Sequences were derived from PBMCs from blood, sampled more than 4 days after vaccination. These receptors were taken from a man aged 45-65 years who received an inactivated influenza vaccine.

This clonotype occurred a few times. The chain is built from TRBV15 and TRBJ1-5; TRBD1 might be the D (5 bases). The germline gives CDR1 LNHNV, CDR2 YYDKDF (reference sequence). Between the trimmed V and J ends, which lost 4 bases and 6 bases, there was a span of 19 bases. This CDR3 is 16 amino acids long. The CDR3 DNA sequence: TGTGCCACCAGCACCCCTCGGAGGGGTGGTGTTCAGCCCCAGCATTTT. Residues: CATSTPRRGGVQPQHF. Based on the CDR3 plus reference TRBV15 and TRBJ1-5, the full variable domain is DAMVIQNPRYQVTQFGKPVTLSCSQTLNHNVMYWYQQKSSQAPKLLFHYYDKDFNNEADTPDNFQSRRPNTSFCFLDIRSPGLGDTAMYLCATSTPRRGGVQPQHFGDGTRLSIL.

In this sample, this clonotype turned up a few times. V gene TRBV7-2 combines with J gene TRBJ2-7; a weak D match, TRBD1 (6 bases). The germline V gene has CDR1 SGHTA and CDR2 FQGNSA. Trimming cost V 0 bases and J 7 bases, with 13 bases left between them. This CDR3 contains 14 residues. The CDR3 DNA reads as TGTGCCAGCAGCTTAGCCAGGGGAGCGTGGGAGCAGTACTTC. Its protein product is CASSLARGAWEQYF.

The chain combines TRBV20-1 with TRBJ1-5, with a possible D match to TRBD1 (5 bases). Per the germline V gene, CDR1 is DFQATT and CDR2 is SNEGSKA (reference sequence). Deletions cut 5 bases from V and 3 bases from J, with 14 bases between. The CDR3 runs 14 residues. Written as DNA, the CDR3 is TGCAGTGCTGGACCGGGACTGCTCAATCAGCCCCAGCATTTT. Translation gives CSAGPGLLNQPQHF.

This rearrangement joins TRBV15 to TRBJ2-5; 7 positions match TRBD2. V shed 5 bases and J 4 bases; nucleotides not matched to a gene: 4. CDR3 size: 13 residues. Germline CDR1 and CDR2: LNHNV and YYDKDF (reference sequence). CDR3 nucleotides: TGTGCCACCAGCGTGACTAGCTTAGAGACCCAGTACTTC. It is translated as CATSVTSLETQYF.

The V call is TRBV13, the J call TRBJ1-4; 10 bases line up with TRBD1. V lost 5 bases to trimming and J lost 8 bases; unmatched junction nucleotides: 8. CDR1 is PRHDT, CDR2 FYEKMQ, per germline (reference sequence). CDR3 length equals 15 residues. The CDR3 sequence: CASSPRQGAGEKLFF. The CDR3, as DNA: TGTGCCAGCAGCCCACGACAGGGGGCGGGGGAAAAACTGTTTTTT.